This T cell receptor beta chain emerged from a study of blood T cell repertoires in COVID-19. Cohort assignment relied on participant-reported clinical history. Resolution of symptoms, clearance, or two negative PCRs was present in recovered Cohort 3 donors. Methods used by the authors: Nucleated cell counts were estimated from reference gene primer amplification. Measured with immunoSEQ multiplex PCR; TCRdb has only the in-frame clones, and not every one. That table gives V, J and clone size, and the DNA gave D and trimming. The sample holds 150,000 to 200,000 clones, over 75% seen once. Germline assignment: CDR1 LNHDA and CDR2 SQIVND (reference sequence). The CDR3 runs to 16 residues. With V trimmed by 5 bases and J by 5 bases, 10 bases remained unmatched.

The sequence was collected from a man in his forties or fifties who had recovered from COVID-19. The sample taken for sequencing was PBMCs or T cells enriched from blood (not recorded which). The chain links TRBV19 to TRBJ2-3; TRBD1 agrees at 10 bases. The CDR3 sequence is CASSLNPGQGKDTQYF. Written as DNA, the CDR3 is TGTGCCAGTAGTCTCAACCCGGGACAGGGGAAAGATACGCAGTATTTT.